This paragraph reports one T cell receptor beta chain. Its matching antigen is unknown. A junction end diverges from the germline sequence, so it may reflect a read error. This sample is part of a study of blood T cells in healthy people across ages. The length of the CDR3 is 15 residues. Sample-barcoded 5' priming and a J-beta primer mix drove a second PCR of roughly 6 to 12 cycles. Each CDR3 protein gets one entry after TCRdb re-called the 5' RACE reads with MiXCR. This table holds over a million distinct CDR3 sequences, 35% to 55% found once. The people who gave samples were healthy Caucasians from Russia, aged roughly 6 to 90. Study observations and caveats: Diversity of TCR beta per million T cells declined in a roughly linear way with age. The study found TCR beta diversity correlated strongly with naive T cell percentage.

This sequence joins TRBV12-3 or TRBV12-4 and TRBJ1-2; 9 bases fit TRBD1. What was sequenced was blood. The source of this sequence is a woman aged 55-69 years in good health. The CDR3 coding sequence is TGTACCAGCAGAGAAACAGGGGGCGCAAGCTATGGCTACACCTTC. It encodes CTSRETGGASYGYTF.